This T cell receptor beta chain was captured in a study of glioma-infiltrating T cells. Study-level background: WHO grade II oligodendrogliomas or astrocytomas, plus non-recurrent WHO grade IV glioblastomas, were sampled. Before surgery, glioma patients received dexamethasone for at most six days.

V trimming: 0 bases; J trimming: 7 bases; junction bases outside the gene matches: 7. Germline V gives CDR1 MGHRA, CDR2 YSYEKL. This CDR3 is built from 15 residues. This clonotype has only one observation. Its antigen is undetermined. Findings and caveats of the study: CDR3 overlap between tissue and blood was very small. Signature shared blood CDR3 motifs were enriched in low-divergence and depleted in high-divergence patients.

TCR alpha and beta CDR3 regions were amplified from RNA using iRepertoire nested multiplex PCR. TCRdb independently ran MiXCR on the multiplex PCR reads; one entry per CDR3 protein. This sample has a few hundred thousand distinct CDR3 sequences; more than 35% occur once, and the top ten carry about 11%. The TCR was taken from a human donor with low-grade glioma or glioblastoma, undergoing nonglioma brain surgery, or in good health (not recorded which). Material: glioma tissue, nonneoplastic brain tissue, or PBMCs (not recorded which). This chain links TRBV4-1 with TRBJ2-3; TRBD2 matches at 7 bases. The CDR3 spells CASSQERLASYTQYF. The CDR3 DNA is TGCGCCAGCAGCCAAGAAAGACTAGCATCCTATACGCAGTATTTT.